This T cell receptor beta chain was retrieved from a study of cytomegalovirus exposure and HLA in healthy donors. Study-wide context: Approximately 80 million unique TCRs from HLA-typed donors were held in an early data release.

Primers: 60 Vbeta forward and 13 Jbeta reverse. Authors' analysis steps: An analysis performed later counted roughly 80 million unique TCR beta chains (around 11 million of them shared). Assay: immunoSEQ multiplex PCR; the TCRdb copy retains only in-frame clones and omits some. Clone size and the V and J calls come from that table; the DNA yielded D and trimming. This repertoire shows roughly 100,000 clones, 13% to 15% found once; its top ten account for 0.83%. These donors counted as nominally healthy when sampled, but unrecorded immune exposures were likely. This clone has only a few counts. Its target is not known. The study's findings and limits: In an earlier analysis, productive rearrangement rates for most beta V segments clustered near 87% or 30%.

Sequenced: PBMCs. The TCR sequence derives from a female donor in good health and CMV-seronegative.

As DNA, the CDR3 is TGTGCCAGCAGTTCGGCCGGGGAGCTGTTTTTT. This gives the protein CASSSAGELFF. The chain combines TRBV6-5 with TRBJ2-2; the D is unclear. V gave up 4 bases and J gave up 6 bases, with 3 bases separating them. Germline lookup yields CDR1 MNHEY and CDR2 SVGAGI. The CDR3 is made up of 11 amino acids.